This record looks at one T cell receptor beta chain sequence and its context. The junction departs from germline at one end; a sequencing error may be responsible. Germline loops: CDR1 SSHAT, CDR2 FNYEAQ (reference sequence). CDR3 size: 13 residues. Only in-frame clones appear in the TCRdb table, and some are missing; sequencing was by immunoSEQ multiplex PCR. The sample lists roughly 100,000 clones, 85% occurring once. This record comes from a study of blood T cell repertoires in COVID-19. The sample comprised peripheral blood. The TCR was taken from a man in his fifties with acute or convalescent COVID-19. V and J are TRBV7-7 and TRBJ2-3, with 7 bases that match TRBD2. The CDR3 sequence is CASSAGGTDTQYF. For the CDR3, the DNA is TGTGCTAGCAGCGCGGGGGGCACAGATACGCAGTATTTT.